A single sample gave rise to the 8 T cell receptor beta chains below, sequenced in a study of T cells in Graves' hyperthyroidism and ophthalmopathy. The source material, RNA transcripts, was used to amplify TCR beta CDR3 regions. Using the HTBI primer set, a first-round RT-PCR was run on the TCR CDR3. Via MiXCR, TCRdb re-called the multiplex PCR reads, giving one row per CDR3 protein. There are fewer than 450,000 distinct CDR3 sequences in the sample; 11% to 15% occur only once, and 28% lies in the top ten. The specimen sequenced was blood. These receptors were obtained from a man aged 45-65 years with Graves' ophthalmopathy.

This clonotype was observed at least ten times. CDR3 amino acids: CASSLGQGASGRDTQYF. CDR3 DNA sequence: TGCGCCAGCAGCTTGGGGCAGGGTGCTAGCGGGAGAGATACGCAGTATTTT. The rearrangement links TRBV5-1 to TRBJ2-3, with 10 bases identical to TRBD2. This CDR3 comprises 17 residues. Unmatched junction bases numbered 9, after V lost 0 bases and J lost 5 bases. The germline CDR1 and CDR2 sequences are SGHRS and YFSETQ.

This clonotype was detected only a few times. The rearrangement links TRBV6-2 or TRBV6-3 to TRBJ2-6; tentatively, D is TRBD1 (5 bases). The germline V gene has CDR1 MNHEY and CDR2 SVGEGT. Trimming took 1 base from V and 0 from J, leaving 7 bases between them. The CDR3 runs to 16 residues. The CDR3 DNA sequence: TGTGCCAGCAGTTACTTCCAGGGCTCTGGGGCCAACGTCCTGACTTTC. Protein product: CASSYFQGSGANVLTF.

J is TRBJ2-7 and V is TRBV28; TRBD2 aligns across 8 bases. CDR1 MDHEN and CDR2 SYDVKM come from the germline V gene. The CDR3 runs 14 residues. The J segment lost 3 bases and the V segment lost 2 bases, leaving 3 bases of the junction unmatched. The DNA for the CDR3 is TGTGCCAGCAGTTTAAACGGGAGGGGCTACGAGCAGTACTTC. It specifies CASSLNGRGYEQYF. The variable domain in full, completed from reference TRBV28 and TRBJ2-7, reads DVKVTQSSRYLVKRTGEKVFLECVQDMDHENMFWYRQDPGLGLRLIYFSYDVKMKEKGDIPEGYSVSREKKERFSLILESASTNQTSMYLCASSLNGRGYEQYFGPGTRLTVT.

At least ten counts were recorded for this clonotype. The CDR3 reads CASSQRYSARGTDTQYF. Written as DNA, the CDR3 is TGTGCCAGCAGCCAAAGATACAGTGCGCGGGGGACAGATACGCAGTATTTT. The rearrangement uses TRBV14 and TRBJ2-3, with 7 bases matching TRBD2. With V trimmed by 2 bases and J by 3 bases, 11 bases remained unmatched. The germline gives CDR1 SGHDN, CDR2 FVKESK. This CDR3 is 17 amino acids long.

V and J are TRBV19 and TRBJ2-1, with TRBD2 matching 12 bases. The CDR3 has 17 amino acids. Germline V lookup: CDR1 LNHDA, CDR2 SQIVND (reference sequence). V trimming: 4 bases; J trimming: 1 base; junction bases outside the gene matches: 5. This CDR3 is CASSNLAGGGSYNEQFF. The CDR3 nucleotides read TGTGCCAGTAGTAATCTAGCGGGAGGGGGATCCTACAATGAGCAGTTCTTC.

This clonotype was detected ten times or more. The rearrangement uses TRBV12-3 or TRBV12-4 and TRBJ1-1; 7 bases are shared with TRBD1. The CDR3 loop spans 15 amino acids. With V trimmed by 3 bases and J by 3 bases, 7 bases remained unmatched. In nucleotides, the CDR3 is TGTGCCAGCAGTTTGATACAGGGGTTAGACACTGAAGCTTTCTTT. This codes for CASSLIQGLDTEAFF.

In its sample, this clonotype was seen many times. This chain links TRBV20-1 with TRBJ2-7; D is ambiguous. V was cut by 0 bases and J by 6 bases, with 15 bases left in between. Germline V gene data show CDR1 as DFQATT and CDR2 as SNEGSKA (reference sequence). This CDR3 region has 14 residues. The CDR3, as DNA: TGCAGTGCTAGAGATAGGCAACGGAGAGGCGAGCAGTACTTC. This sequence encodes CSARDRQRRGEQYF.

As regards this clonotype: This may come from a read error, since a much larger clone is one base off. The V gene is TRBV11-3, the J gene TRBJ2-7; D gene unclear. Germline V gene sequence: CDR1 SGHNT, CDR2 YENEEA. The CDR3 loop spans 14 amino acids. The CDR3: CVSSLAGRQSEQYF. The CDR3 DNA follows: TGTGTCAGCAGCTTAGCTGGCAGGCAATCCGAGCAGTACTTC.